Presented here are 4 T cell receptor beta chains from one specimen sequenced in a study of T cells in Graves' hyperthyroidism and ophthalmopathy. RNA transcripts were the template for amplifying TCR beta CDR3 regions. Initially, a first-round RT-PCR of the TCR CDR3 employed the HTBI primer set. Each CDR3 protein is one row after TCRdb ran MiXCR on the multiplex PCR reads. Among some 500,000 distinct CDR3 sequences listed, under 15% were seen once. The sample comprised blood. The receptor set was obtained from a woman between 18 and 30 years old with Graves' hyperthyroidism.

This chain joins TRBV27 and TRBJ1-2; D not resolved. This CDR3 has 12 residues. Germline CDR1 is MNHEY and CDR2 is SMNVEV (reference sequence). V was cut by 3 bases and J by 4 bases, with 6 bases left in between. In DNA, the CDR3 is TGTGCCAGCAGTTTGATCGGCTATGGCTACACCTTC. Translating it yields CASSLIGYGYTF.

The rearrangement joins TRBV19 to TRBJ1-5, with a weak D call TRBD1 (5 bases). The germline gives CDR1 LNHDA, CDR2 SQIVND (reference sequence). The CDR3 length is 12 residues. Trimming stripped 10 bases from V and 6 bases from J, with 13 bases between. The CDR3 loop reads CATTAGRQPQHF. DNA for the CDR3: TGTGCCACAACGGCGGGGCGTCAGCCCCAGCATTTT.

This clonotype came up a few times. V is TRBV4-2 and J is TRBJ2-2; 11 nucleotides line up with TRBD2. V shed 5 bases, J shed 3 bases, and the junction held 5 bases outside the gene matches. Germline CDR1 and CDR2: LGHNA and YNFKEQ. The CDR3 sequence is 16 residues long. The CDR3 DNA sequence: TGTGCCAGCAGCGCCGGGACTAGCGGCCACACCGGGGAGCTGTTTTTT. Translation gives CASSAGTSGHTGELFF.

With respect to this clonotype: Being one base from a much bigger clone, this may be a read error. CDR3 protein: CASSLWAGLTDTQYF. The CDR3 DNA reads TGCGCCAGCAGCCTTTGGGCCGGACTCACAGATACGCAGTATTTT. The chain has TRBV5-1 and TRBJ2-3; D perhaps matches TRBD2 (5 bases). In germline, CDR1 is SGHRS, CDR2 YFSETQ. The CDR3 covers 15 residues. Trimming took off 4 bases at V and 2 bases at J, with 14 bases between the two ends. The entire variable domain, with the rest obtained from reference TRBV5-1 and TRBJ2-3, is as follows: KAGVTQTPRYLIKTRGQQVTLSCSPISGHRSVSWYQQTPGQGLQFLFEYFSETQRNKGNFPGRFSGRQFSNSRSEMNVSTLELGDSALYLCASSLWAGLTDTQYFGPGTRLTVL.